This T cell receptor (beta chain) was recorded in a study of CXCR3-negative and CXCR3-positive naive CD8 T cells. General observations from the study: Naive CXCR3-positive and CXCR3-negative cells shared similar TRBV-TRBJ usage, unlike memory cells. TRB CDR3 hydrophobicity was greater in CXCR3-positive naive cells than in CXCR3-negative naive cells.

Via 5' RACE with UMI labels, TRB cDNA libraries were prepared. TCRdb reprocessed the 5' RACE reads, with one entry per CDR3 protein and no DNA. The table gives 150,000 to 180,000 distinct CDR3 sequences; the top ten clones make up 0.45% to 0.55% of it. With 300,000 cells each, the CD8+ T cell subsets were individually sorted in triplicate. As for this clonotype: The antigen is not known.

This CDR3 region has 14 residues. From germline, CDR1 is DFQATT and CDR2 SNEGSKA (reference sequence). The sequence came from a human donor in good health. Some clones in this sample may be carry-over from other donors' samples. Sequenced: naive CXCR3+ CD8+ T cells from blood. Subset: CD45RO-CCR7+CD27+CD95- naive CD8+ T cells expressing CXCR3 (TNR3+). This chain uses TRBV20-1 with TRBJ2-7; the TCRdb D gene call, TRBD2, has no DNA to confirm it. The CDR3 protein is CSARLPSGTYEQYF.